This T cell receptor beta chain derives from a study of cytomegalovirus exposure and HLA in healthy donors. A single count supports this clone. The target antigen is unknown. The donors were part of the validation cohort, which consisted of more than 90 subjects and was separate from the first cohort of 670 or so subjects. There are 13 residues in the CDR3. The germline gives CDR1 ENHRY, CDR2 SYGVKD. V trimming: 7 bases; J trimming: 7 bases; junction bases outside the gene matches: 4. Points from the study as a whole: Many donors carried some public TCRs, although rarity characterized most TCR sequences. Later, an analysis found that TCR clusters from the first cohort tended to co-occur in the 95 to 150 validation repertoires.

This table comes from immunoSEQ multiplex PCR, and its TCRdb copy is limited to in-frame clones, with some not included. The sample contains around 250,000 clones, around 91% of which appear only once. The rearrangement joins TRBV10-3 to TRBJ1-4, with 9 bases aligning to TRBD1. Source material: PBMCs. This TCR was sampled from a woman aged 18-29 years in good health and CMV-seronegative. CDR3 sequence reads: CAIIRQGVEKLFF. Here the CDR3 DNA reads TGTGCCATCATCAGACAGGGGGTTGAAAAACTGTTTTTT.